A single sample is the source of the 32 T cell receptor beta chains below, sequenced in a study of neurological immune-mediated disorders. Via MiXCR, TCRdb re-called the 5' RACE reads, giving one row per CDR3 protein. The sample lists tens of thousands of distinct CDR3 sequences, 20% to 25% seen once, with more than 4% in the top ten. As for time point: technical triplicate 3. The sample taken for sequencing was PBMCs. Receptors originate from a man between 60 and 75 years old with HTLV-1-associated myelopathy (HAM/TSP).

In its sample, this clonotype was seen many times. This chain joins TRBV20-1 and TRBJ1-1, with no clear D. V lost 3 bases to trimming and J lost 0 bases, with 2 bases between them. Per the germline V gene, CDR1 is DFQATT and CDR2 is SNEGSKA (reference sequence). This CDR3 is built from 11 residues. The CDR3: CSASVNTEAFF. Here the CDR3 DNA reads TGCAGTGCTAGCGTGAACACTGAAGCTTTCTTT.

The chain is built from TRBV9 and TRBJ2-3; 10 nucleotides agree with TRBD2. The germline gives CDR1 SGDLS, CDR2 YYNGEE. This CDR3 is 17 amino acids long. V lost 0 bases and J lost 7; bases outside the gene matches: 11. The CDR3, as DNA: TGTGCCAGCAGCGTAGTTTGGACTAGCGGTAGCACGTATACGCAGTATTTT. This codes for CASSVVWTSGSTYTQYF.

CDR3 protein: CASSPGYRTEAFF. CDR3 sequence (DNA): TGTGCCAGCAGCCCGGGTTATAGGACTGAAGCTTTCTTT. V and J are TRBV7-3 and TRBJ1-1; no clear D. Trimming took off 5 bases at V and 5 bases at J, with 12 bases between the two ends. The CDR3 covers 13 residues. CDR1 and CDR2 (germline): SGHTA, FQGTGA. The full variable domain, in which reference TRBV7-3 and TRBJ1-1 provide the parts outside the CDR3, is GAGVSQTPSNKVTEKGKYVELRCDPISGHTALYWYRQSLGQGPEFLIYFQGTGAADDSGLPNDRFFAVRPEGSVSTLKIQRTERGDSAVYLCASSPGYRTEAFFGQGTRLTVV.

This clonotype came up a few times. The gene calls are TRBV7-9 and TRBJ2-3; D is unclear. Trimming removed 1 base at V and 5 bases at J, with 4 bases between. Germline lookup yields CDR1 SEHNR and CDR2 FQNEAQ (reference sequence). The CDR3 has 12 amino acids. The CDR3 here is CASSLELDTQYF. CDR3 coding DNA: TGTGCCAGCAGCTTAGAACTAGATACGCAGTATTTT.

The rearrangement joins TRBV4-2 to TRBJ2-2, with TRBD2 matching over 7 bases. The CDR3 sequence is 16 residues long. The V segment lost 4 bases and the J segment 5 bases; nucleotides outside the gene matches: 10. CDR1 and CDR2 from the germline V gene are LGHNA and YNFKEQ. DNA of the CDR3: TGTGCCAGCAGCCCCAGCGGGATCGTGGGAACCGGGGAGCTGTTTTTT. It codes for CASSPSGIVGTGELFF.

The rearrangement links TRBV29-1 to TRBJ2-5; TRBD2 matches 7 bases. The ends lost 8 bases at V and 2 bases at J; junction bases unmatched: 2. CDR1 and CDR2 (germline): SQVTM, ANQGSEA. The CDR3 sequence is 11 residues long. Written as DNA, the CDR3 is TGCAGCTGGGGACTACAAGAGACCCAGTACTTC. Protein product: CSWGLQETQYF. Filled out from reference TRBV29-1 and TRBJ2-5, the complete variable domain reads SAVISQKPSRDICQRGTSLTIQCQVDSQVTMMFWYRQQPGQSLTLIATANQGSEATYESGFVIDKFPISRPNLTFSTLTVSNMSPEDSSIYLCSWGLQETQYFGPGTRLLVL.

This clonotype was found many times. The rearrangement uses TRBV14 and TRBJ2-5, with D hard to call. This CDR3 has 13 amino acids. Germline V gene data show CDR1 as SGHDN and CDR2 as FVKESK. The V end was cut by 4 bases, the J end by 1 base, with 7 bases between. In nucleotides, the CDR3 is TGTGCCAGCAGCCCTCAACTCCAAGAGACCCAGTACTTC. The encoded protein is CASSPQLQETQYF.

Ten or more counts support this clonotype. The chain links TRBV3-1 to TRBJ2-5; D ambiguous. The CDR3 is 12 amino acids. Between the trimmed V and J ends, which lost 2 bases and 3 bases, there was a span of 4 bases. Germline V gene lookup returns CDR1 LGHDT and CDR2 YNNKEL (reference sequence). In DNA, the CDR3 is TGTGCCAGCAGCCAAACGAAAGAGACCCAGTACTTC. It translates to CASSQTKETQYF.

In its sample, this clonotype was seen many times. The J gene is TRBJ2-2, the V gene TRBV29-1; the match to TRBD1 covers 11 bases. V dropped 6 bases and J dropped 2; count of bases not matched to a gene: 2. Germline loops: CDR1 SQVTM, CDR2 ANQGSEA. CDR3 length: 14 amino acids. CDR3 sequence: CSVGQGANTGELFF. The CDR3 DNA reads as TGCAGCGTAGGACAGGGGGCCAACACCGGGGAGCTGTTTTTT.

This clonotype appeared many times. The CDR3 protein is CASSVGTGQDTQYF. Written as DNA, the CDR3 is TGTGCCAGCAGCGTAGGTACAGGGCAAGATACGCAGTATTTT. The chain has TRBV9 and TRBJ2-3; a possible D gene is TRBD1 (6 bases). This CDR3 contains 14 residues. Germline V lookup: CDR1 SGDLS, CDR2 YYNGEE. V lost 0 bases and J 5 bases, leaving 10 bases between the germline ends.

This chain joins TRBV20-1 and TRBJ2-3; 8 bases are shared with TRBD1. The V gene end was trimmed by 4 bases and the J gene end by 4 bases; junction bases not matched to a gene: 10. CDR3 length: 15 residues. CDR1 is DFQATT and CDR2 is SNEGSKA in the germline V gene (reference sequence). The CDR3 DNA sequence: TGCAGTGCTAAAAGGACAGGGACGGCCGCAGATACGCAGTATTTT. It encodes CSAKRTGTAADTQYF.

The rearrangement uses TRBV12-3 or TRBV12-4 and TRBJ2-7, with TRBD1 identical over 7 bases. After removal of 6 bases from V and 7 bases from J, the junction contained 12 bases not matched to a gene. This CDR3 comprises 14 residues. Here the CDR3 reads CASRGRGIVGEQYF. The CDR3 region has the DNA TGTGCCAGCAGGGGCAGGGGGATCGTCGGTGAGCAGTACTTC.

The table lists this clonotype with many counts. The chain combines TRBV20-1 with TRBJ2-5; D is uncertain. The germline gives CDR1 DFQATT, CDR2 SNEGSKA (reference sequence). V lost 0 bases and J lost 0, with 8 bases in between. The CDR3 runs to 14 residues. This CDR3 reads CSARDPRDQETQYF. As DNA, the CDR3 is TGCAGTGCTAGAGACCCACGGGACCAAGAGACCCAGTACTTC.

The sample holds many counts of this clonotype. The chain has TRBV20-1 and TRBJ2-7; 7 bases are shared with TRBD2. This CDR3 is 13 amino acids long. V gave up 5 bases and J gave up 6 bases; unmatched junction bases: 10. Germline CDR1 DFQATT, CDR2 SNEGSKA (reference sequence). The CDR3 DNA follows: TGCAGTGCTTCCCCTGGGGGGGGATCCGAGCAGTACTTC. It translates to CSASPGGGSEQYF.

The table lists this clonotype with many counts. The J gene is TRBJ2-7, the V gene TRBV7-8; no firm D call. The CDR3 extends over 14 amino acids. The germline V gene encodes CDR1 SGHVS and CDR2 FQNEAQ. With 4 bases removed from V and 2 bases from J, the gap between germline ends came to 12 bases. For the CDR3, the DNA is TGTGCCAGCAGCTCAGGCTTCCACCCCTACGAGCAGTACTTC. Residues: CASSSGFHPYEQYF. Full variable domain (missing parts from reference TRBV7-8 and TRBJ2-7): GAGVSQSPRYKVAKRGQDVALRCDPISGHVSLFWYQQALGQGPEFLTYFQNEAQLDKSGLPSDRFFAERPEGSVSTLKIQRTQQEDSAVYLCASSSGFHPYEQYFGPGTRLTVT.

This rearrangement joins TRBV7-2 to TRBJ2-5; D not resolved. The CDR3 has 14 amino acids. The germline CDR1 and CDR2 sequences are SGHTA and FQGNSA. Trimming removed 1 base from V and 1 base from J, with 7 bases in between. CDR3 nucleotide sequence: TGTGCCAGCAGCTTAGTTATATCCCAAGAGACCCAGTACTTC. It is translated as CASSLVISQETQYF.

Turning to this clonotype: The junction shows a germline mismatch at one end, possibly a read error. This sequence joins TRBV4-2 and TRBJ1-1, with unresolved D. The CDR3 totals 15 residues. The germline gives CDR1 LGHNA, CDR2 YNFKEQ. This chain's CDR3 is CANSPLSGMNNEAFF. DNA for the CDR3: TGTGCCAACAGCCCTTTATCGGGAATGAACAATGAAGCTTTCTTT.

This clonotype was observed at least ten times. The chain uses TRBV6-1 and TRBJ2-1; D may be TRBD2 (6 bases). V gave up 5 bases and J gave up 9 bases, with 17 bases separating them. This CDR3 has 14 residues. CDR1 is MNHNS, CDR2 SASEGT, per germline. The CDR3 region is CASSTGLGVGEQFF. The CDR3 DNA sequence: TGTGCCAGCAGTACGGGACTCGGGGTCGGTGAGCAGTTCTTC.

The chain combines TRBV5-5 with TRBJ2-1; TRBD1 matches at 8 bases. Germline trimming cut 4 bases from V and 0 bases from J; bases unmatched to any gene: 3. Germline loops: CDR1 SGHKS, CDR2 YYEKEE (reference sequence). This CDR3 region has 15 residues. Here the CDR3 reads CASSVTGGSYNEQFF. In DNA, the CDR3 is TGTGCCAGCAGCGTAACAGGGGGCTCCTACAATGAGCAGTTCTTC.

This clonotype was seen at least ten times. The V gene is TRBV4-1, the J gene TRBJ2-4; TRBD1 agrees at 10 bases. Germline V lookup: CDR1 MGHRA, CDR2 YSYEKL. This CDR3 has 14 residues. V was pared by 1 base and J by 10 bases, with 4 bases of the junction left unmatched. The CDR3: CASSQGTGGTIQYF. Here the CDR3 DNA reads TGCGCCAGCAGCCAAGGGACAGGGGGGACAATTCAGTACTTC.

This clonotype was seen at least ten times. The chain carries TRBV20-1 and TRBJ2-7, with 12 bases fitting TRBD2. Germline V gene data show CDR1 as DFQATT and CDR2 as SNEGSKA (reference sequence). The J segment lost 3 bases and the V segment lost 5 bases, leaving 5 bases of the junction unmatched. There are 14 residues in the CDR3. The CDR3 spells CSAPGLAGIYEQYF. CDR3 in DNA: TGCAGTGCTCCCGGACTAGCGGGAATCTACGAGCAGTACTTC.

The chain has TRBV24-1 and TRBJ2-1; 10 bases match TRBD2. The CDR3 contains 15 residues. The V and J ends lost 9 bases and 7 bases, in that order; junction bases with no gene match: 11. Germline V gives CDR1 KGHDR, CDR2 SFDVKD. Here the CDR3 DNA reads TGTGCCACCGCCCGGGGCGAGCGGGGGGGAAATGAGCAGTTCTTC. It specifies CATARGERGGNEQFF.

Of note for this clonotype: At one boundary the junction diverges from the germline segment, which might be a read error. The chain uses TRBV12-3 or TRBV12-4 and TRBJ2-2; maybe TRBD2 (5 bases). The CDR3 is 11 residues long. CDR3 in DNA: TGTGCCAGCAGCCACACCGGGGAGATGTTTTTT. Translated, it gives CASSHTGEMFF.

The gene calls are TRBV6-2 or TRBV6-3 and TRBJ2-3; maybe TRBD1 (6 bases). V lost 6 bases, J lost 2 bases, and 9 bases lay in between. Germline CDR1 reads MNHEY; CDR2 reads SVGEGT. The CDR3 covers 13 residues. CDR3 DNA sequence: TGTGCCAGCAGATGGACAGCCACAGATACGCAGTATTTT. Amino acids: CASRWTATDTQYF.

This clonotype was seen many times. The chain links TRBV20-1 to TRBJ2-1; 7 bases are shared with TRBD2. This CDR3 region has 12 residues. CDR1 is DFQATT, CDR2 SNEGSKA, per germline (reference sequence). J lost 4 bases, V lost 6 bases, and 3 bases had no gene match. The CDR3 bases are TGCAGTGCCCGACTAGCATACAATGAGCAGTTCTTC. Translated, it gives CSARLAYNEQFF.

This clonotype was detected a few times. This sequence joins TRBV6-1 and TRBJ1-3, with a tentative D call TRBD1 (5 bases). CDR3 length equals 16 residues. Germline CDR1 and CDR2: MNHNS and SASEGT. V was shortened by 5 bases and J by 4 bases, with 18 bases between the two germline ends. CDR3 sequence reads: CASSPRGRRSGNTIYF. The CDR3, as DNA: TGTGCCAGCAGTCCCCGGGGCCGGAGGTCCGGAAACACCATATATTTT.

In this sample, this clonotype turned up many times. The chain uses TRBV20-1 and TRBJ2-3; maybe TRBD1 (6 bases). Germline V CDR1 and CDR2: DFQATT, SNEGSKA (reference sequence). Trimming cost V 1 base and J 3 bases, with 23 bases left between them. This CDR3 contains 18 residues. DNA for the CDR3: TGCAGTGCTAGAGGGGGGCCTGATTCAGAACAAAGGACAGATACGCAGTATTTT. Protein product: CSARGGPDSEQRTDTQYF.

This clonotype occurred a few times. The V call is TRBV28, the J call TRBJ2-1; tentative D call: TRBD1 (7 bases). Germline V gives CDR1 MDHEN, CDR2 SYDVKM. CDR3 length equals 14 residues. V was trimmed by 6 bases and J by 6 bases, leaving 15 bases between them. CDR3 sequence (DNA): TGTGCCAGCAGGGAGGGGGCACTGGGCAATGAGCAGTTCTTC. Translated: CASREGALGNEQFF.

Many counts were recorded for this clonotype. This chain uses TRBV5-1 with TRBJ2-1; 8 nucleotides align to TRBD1. The CDR3 is 15 residues long. With V trimmed by 4 bases and J by 7 bases, 10 bases remained unmatched. Per germline, CDR1 SGHRS and CDR2 YFSETQ. The CDR3, as DNA: TGCGCCAGCAGCAAAGACAGGGGATCCCCGAATGAGCAGTTCTTC. Amino acid sequence: CASSKDRGSPNEQFF.

The chain is built from TRBV20-1 and TRBJ2-1; tentatively, D is TRBD1 or TRBD2 (5 bases each). The CDR3 totals 15 residues. In germline, CDR1 is DFQATT, CDR2 SNEGSKA (reference sequence). V lost 4 bases to trimming and J lost 0 bases, with 13 bases between them. For the CDR3, the DNA is TGCAGTGCTAAAGGGACGTTAAGCTCCTACAATGAGCAGTTCTTC. This sequence encodes CSAKGTLSSYNEQFF.

In this sample, this clonotype turned up a few times. Germline is not matched at one junction end, which may reflect a read error. The CDR3: CASTIGGRLTDTQYF. The CDR3 DNA reads TGTGCCAGTACTATAGGCGGCAGACTCACAGATACGCAGTATTTT. The chain joins TRBV19 to TRBJ2-3; D call uncertain. From germline, CDR1 is LNHDA and CDR2 SQIVND (reference sequence). The CDR3 is made up of 15 amino acids.

The chain links TRBV20-1 to TRBJ2-1, with 7 bases matching TRBD2. Germline assignment: CDR1 DFQATT and CDR2 SNEGSKA (reference sequence). The trim removed 6 bases at V and 7 bases at J, leaving 12 bases unmatched. This CDR3 has 14 amino acids. The CDR3 nucleotides read TGCAGTGCCCACGGTGGGGGAGGGCCGAATGAGCAGTTCTTC. The encoded protein is CSAHGGGGPNEQFF.